Presented here are 16 T cell receptor beta chains from one specimen sequenced in a study of CD8+ T cells in alopecia areata. Reverse transcription of extracted RNA yielded cDNA, which provided the sequencing template. Some clones are missing from TCRdb's copy, which holds only in-frame ones; the method was immunoSEQ multiplex PCR. The data show 200,000 to 250,000 clones, with around 65% seen just once and 4.2% held by the top ten. Regarding treatment: oral pan-JAK inhibitor, 5-10 mg twice daily. Sequencing was performed on CD4+ T cells sorted from blood, taken at week 4, from a patient treated with tofacitinib. These receptors all come from a human donor with alopecia areata.

The chain is built from TRBV11-2 and TRBJ1-1, with D perhaps TRBD1 (6 bases). The CDR3 has 13 amino acids. Germline V gene data show CDR1 as SGHAT and CDR2 as FQNNGV. V lost 5 bases to trimming and J lost 13 bases, with 20 bases between them. The CDR3 protein is CASSADRSRQVFF. In DNA, the CDR3 is TGTGCCAGCAGCGCTGACAGGTCACGGCAAGTTTTCTTT.

This clone occurred a few times. The CDR3 DNA reads as TGTGCCAGCAGCTGGGGGGGGTATTCACCCCTCCACTTT. The encoded protein is CASSWGGYSPLHF. V gene TRBV25-1 combines with J gene TRBJ1-6; D perhaps matches TRBD1 (5 bases). The CDR3 is 13 amino acids. Germline V gene lookup returns CDR1 MGHDK and CDR2 SYGVNS. V gave up 6 bases and J gave up 8 bases, with 11 bases separating them.

This clone has only a few counts. This chain uses TRBV7-2 with TRBJ1-2; D gene uncertain. Germline CDR1 and CDR2: SGHTA and FQGNSA. Trimming removed 3 bases from V and 0 bases from J, with 5 bases in between. The CDR3 loop spans 13 amino acids. CDR3 residues: CASSLTSNYGYTF. CDR3 DNA sequence: TGTGCCAGCAGCTTGACATCTAACTATGGCTACACCTTC.

This chain uses TRBV12-5 with TRBJ1-1; D may be TRBD1 (6 bases). This CDR3 has 16 amino acids. Trimming removed 2 bases at V and 1 base at J, with 14 bases between. Germline V gene lookup returns CDR1 LGHNT and CDR2 FRNRAP. This CDR3 is CASGLSPGHPNTEAFF. Here the CDR3 DNA reads TGTGCTAGTGGTTTGTCTCCGGGACACCCGAACACTGAAGCTTTCTTT.

The chain carries TRBV6-6 and TRBJ2-7, with 8 bases identical to TRBD2. This CDR3 contains 13 residues. V was clipped by 11 bases and J by 3 bases; unmatched bases: 9. Germline values: CDR1 MNHNY, CDR2 SVGAGI (reference sequence). The CDR3 region is CAAGGASLYEQYF. CDR3 in DNA: TGTGCCGCCGGGGGGGCCTCACTCTACGAGCAGTACTTC.

As to this clone: The sample contains more than one DNA sequence encoding this CDR3. The chain couples TRBV29-1 to TRBJ1-2; D is perhaps TRBD1 (6 bases). The CDR3 runs to 11 residues. The germline V gene encodes CDR1 SQVTM and CDR2 ANQGSEA. V lost 4 bases, J lost 6 bases, and 9 bases lay in between. The CDR3 DNA sequence: TGCAGCGTTGCAGGGGTCGATGGCTACACCTTC. Protein: CSVAGVDGYTF.

This rearrangement joins TRBV11-2 to TRBJ2-5; D perhaps matches TRBD1 (5 bases). The CDR3 covers 11 residues. V lost 8 bases, J lost 5 bases, and 9 bases lay in between. Germline loops: CDR1 SGHAT, CDR2 FQNNGV. CDR3 DNA: TGTGCCAGCGGCAGGGTGGAGACCCAGTACTTC. Its protein is CASGRVETQYF. Drawing the rest from reference TRBV11-2 and TRBJ2-5, the complete variable domain is EAGVAQSPRYKIIEKRQSVAFWCNPISGHATLYWYQQILGQGPKLLIQFQNNGVVDDSQLPKDRFSAERLKGVDSTLKIQPAKLEDSAVYLCASGRVETQYFGPGTRLLVL.

J is TRBJ2-7 and V is TRBV6-6; TRBD1 matches 9 bases. CDR3 length: 15 amino acids. Germline V gene sequence: CDR1 MNHNY, CDR2 SVGAGI (reference sequence). Trimming at V came to 2 bases and at J to 2 bases, leaving 4 bases not matched to a gene. Here the CDR3 reads CASSYPGQGPYEQYF. The CDR3 DNA reads TGTGCCAGCAGTTACCCGGGACAGGGACCCTACGAGCAGTACTTC.

The chain recombines TRBV5-1 with TRBJ1-1; TRBD1 is a possible D gene (5 bases). Trimming removed 2 bases at V and 0 bases at J, with 8 bases between. The germline CDR1 and CDR2 sequences are SGHRS and YFSETQ. The CDR3 runs to 14 residues. CDR3 sequence (DNA): TGCGCCAGCAGCTTCGGGACGGTGAACACTGAAGCTTTCTTT. Amino acid sequence: CASSFGTVNTEAFF. Using reference TRBV5-1 and TRBJ1-1 for the parts outside the CDR3, the full variable domain is KAGVTQTPRYLIKTRGQQVTLSCSPISGHRSVSWYQQTPGQGLQFLFEYFSETQRNKGNFPGRFSGRQFSNSRSEMNVSTLELGDSALYLCASSFGTVNTEAFFGQGTRLTVV.

This chain uses TRBV7-2 with TRBJ1-2, with D unclear. The germline gives CDR1 SGHTA, CDR2 FQGNSA. The CDR3 covers 15 residues. Trimming pared 1 base from V and 2 bases from J, leaving 11 bases between. The CDR3: CASSLVAAPNYGYTF. In DNA, the CDR3 is TGTGCCAGCAGCTTAGTAGCAGCACCGAACTATGGCTACACCTTC.

The V and J genes are TRBV4-1 and TRBJ1-1; 8 bases map to TRBD1. Germline trimming cut 4 bases from V and 1 base from J; bases unmatched to any gene: 8. Germline CDR1 is MGHRA and CDR2 is YSYEKL. The length of the CDR3 is 16 residues. The CDR3 region has the DNA TGCGCCAGCAGCCCCGTTTCGGGGACAGGGAACACTGAAGCTTTCTTT. This translates into CASSPVSGTGNTEAFF.

The gene calls are TRBV4-1 and TRBJ1-5; TRBD1 is a possible D gene (5 bases). The CDR3 is 16 residues long. Germline assignment: CDR1 MGHRA and CDR2 YSYEKL. Trimming left V 1 base short and J 3 bases short, with 13 bases between. CDR3 sequence reads: CASSQGVFRANQPQHF. The CDR3 DNA sequence: TGCGCCAGCAGCCAAGGGGTTTTCAGGGCCAATCAGCCCCAGCATTTT.

The chain joins TRBV29-1 to TRBJ1-2, with D tentatively TRBD1 (5 bases). Trimming left V 2 bases short and J 2 bases short, with 9 bases between. The CDR3 is made up of 13 amino acids. Germline V gene lookup returns CDR1 SQVTM and CDR2 ANQGSEA. CDR3 loop: CSVEWQGNYGYTF. The CDR3 bases are TGCAGCGTTGAATGGCAGGGAAACTATGGCTACACCTTC.

The CDR3 sequence is CAIGSSNQPQHF. The CDR3 region has the DNA TGTGCCATCGGTTCAAGCAATCAGCCCCAGCATTTT. The chain combines TRBV10-3 with TRBJ1-5; D remains ambiguous. Per germline, CDR1 ENHRY and CDR2 SYGVKD. The ends were cut back, 8 bases at V and 1 base at J, with 6 bases in the middle. CDR3 length: 12 residues.

This clone was counted a few times. The chain couples TRBV18 to TRBJ2-3; TRBD1 matches 7 bases. The CDR3 is 14 amino acids. The trim removed 0 bases at V and 14 bases at J, leaving 11 bases unmatched. Germline-derived CDR1 and CDR2 are KGHSH and LQKENI. CDR3 sequence reads: CASSPPGRDSLGYF. The CDR3 bases are TGTGCCAGCTCACCACCCGGAAGGGACAGCCTGGGGTATTTT. Using reference TRBV18 and TRBJ2-3 for the parts outside the CDR3, the full variable domain is NAGVMQNPRHLVRRRGQEARLRCSPMKGHSHVYWYRQLPEEGLKFMVYLQKENIIDESGMPKERFSAEFPKEGPSILRIQQVVRGDSAAYFCASSPPGRDSLGYFGPGTRLTVL.

The sample holds a few counts of this clone. The gene calls are TRBV7-9 and TRBJ1-6; TRBD1 matches 9 bases. Per germline, CDR1 SEHNR and CDR2 FQNEAQ (reference sequence). V was pared by 5 bases and J by 10 bases, with 15 bases of the junction left unmatched. The CDR3 has 17 amino acids. CDR3 amino acids: CASSPPNPGQGASPLHF. The CDR3 region has the DNA TGTGCCAGCAGCCCACCCAATCCGGGACAGGGTGCGTCACCCCTCCACTTT.